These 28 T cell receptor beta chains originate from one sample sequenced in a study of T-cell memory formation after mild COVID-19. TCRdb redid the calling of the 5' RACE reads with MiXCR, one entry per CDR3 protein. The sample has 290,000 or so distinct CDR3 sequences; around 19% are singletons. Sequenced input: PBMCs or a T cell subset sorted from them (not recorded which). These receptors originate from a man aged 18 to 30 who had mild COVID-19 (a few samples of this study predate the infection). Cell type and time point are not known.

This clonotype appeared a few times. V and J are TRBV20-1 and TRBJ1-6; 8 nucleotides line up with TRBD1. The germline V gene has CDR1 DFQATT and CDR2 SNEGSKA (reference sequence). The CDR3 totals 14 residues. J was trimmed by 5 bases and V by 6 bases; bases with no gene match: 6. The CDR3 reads CSAPGQEDNSPLHF. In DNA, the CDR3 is TGCAGTGCCCCGGGACAGGAAGATAATTCACCCCTCCACTTT.

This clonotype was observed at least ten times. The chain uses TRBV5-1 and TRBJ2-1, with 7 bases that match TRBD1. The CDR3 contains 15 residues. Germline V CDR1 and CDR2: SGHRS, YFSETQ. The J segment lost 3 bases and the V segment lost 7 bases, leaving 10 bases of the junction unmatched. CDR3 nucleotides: TGCGCCAGCGGCCGGGACAGCAGGTACTACAATGAGCAGTTCTTC. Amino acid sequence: CASGRDSRYYNEQFF.

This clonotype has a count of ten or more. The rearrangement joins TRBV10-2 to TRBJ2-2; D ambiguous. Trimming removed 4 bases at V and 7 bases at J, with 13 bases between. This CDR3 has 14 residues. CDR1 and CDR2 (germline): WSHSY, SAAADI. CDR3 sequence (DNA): TGCGCCAGCAGTGGGGCCCTACTCGTCGGGGAGCTGTTTTTT. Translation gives CASSGALLVGELFF.

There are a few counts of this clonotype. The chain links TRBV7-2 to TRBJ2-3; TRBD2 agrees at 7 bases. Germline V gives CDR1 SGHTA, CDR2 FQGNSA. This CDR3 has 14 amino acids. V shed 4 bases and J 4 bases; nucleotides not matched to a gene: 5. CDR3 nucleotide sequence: TGTGCCAGCAGCTCCGGACTAGGGCCAGATACGCAGTATTTT. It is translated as CASSSGLGPDTQYF.

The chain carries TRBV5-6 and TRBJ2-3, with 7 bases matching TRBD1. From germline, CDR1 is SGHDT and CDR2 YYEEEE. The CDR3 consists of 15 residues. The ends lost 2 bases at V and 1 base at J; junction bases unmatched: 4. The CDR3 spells CASSFGTAGTDTQYF. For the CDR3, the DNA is TGTGCCAGCAGCTTTGGGACAGCCGGCACAGATACGCAGTATTTT.

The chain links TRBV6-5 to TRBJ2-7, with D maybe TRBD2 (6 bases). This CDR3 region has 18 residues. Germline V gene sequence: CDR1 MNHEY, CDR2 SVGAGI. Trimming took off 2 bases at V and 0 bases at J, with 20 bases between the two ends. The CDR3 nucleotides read TGTGCCAGCAGTTACGGGACGGGGGTAGCCTCCAACTCCTACGAGCAGTACTTC. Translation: CASSYGTGVASNSYEQYF.

CDR3 sequence reads: CASSLFANYNEQFF. CDR3 DNA: TGTGCCAGCAGTTTATTCGCTAATTACAATGAGCAGTTCTTC. The chain combines TRBV28 with TRBJ2-1; no firm D call. The length of the CDR3 is 14 residues. Germline CDR1 is MDHEN and CDR2 is SYDVKM. Deletions cut 1 base from V and 4 bases from J, with 8 bases between.

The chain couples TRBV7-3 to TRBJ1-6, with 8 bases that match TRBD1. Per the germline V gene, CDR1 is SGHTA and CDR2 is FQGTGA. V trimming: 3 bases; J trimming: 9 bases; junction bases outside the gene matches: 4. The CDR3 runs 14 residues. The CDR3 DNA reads TGTGCCAGCAGCTTCTCAGGGGGCGGTTCACCCCTCCACTTT. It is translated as CASSFSGGGSPLHF.

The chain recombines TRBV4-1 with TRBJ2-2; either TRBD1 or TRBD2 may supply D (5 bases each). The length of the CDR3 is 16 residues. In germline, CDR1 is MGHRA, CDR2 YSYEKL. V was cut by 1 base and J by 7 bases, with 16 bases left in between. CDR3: CASSQVVRGVGGELFF. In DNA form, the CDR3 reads TGCGCCAGCAGCCAAGTTGTACGAGGGGTTGGCGGGGAGCTGTTTTTT.

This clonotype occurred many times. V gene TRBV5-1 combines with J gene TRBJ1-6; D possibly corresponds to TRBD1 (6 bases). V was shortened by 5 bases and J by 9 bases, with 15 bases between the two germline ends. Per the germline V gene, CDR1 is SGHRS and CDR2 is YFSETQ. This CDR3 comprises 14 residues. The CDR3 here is CASSQGRVGSPLHF. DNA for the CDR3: TGCGCCAGCAGTCAGGGGCGAGTAGGTTCACCCCTCCACTTT.

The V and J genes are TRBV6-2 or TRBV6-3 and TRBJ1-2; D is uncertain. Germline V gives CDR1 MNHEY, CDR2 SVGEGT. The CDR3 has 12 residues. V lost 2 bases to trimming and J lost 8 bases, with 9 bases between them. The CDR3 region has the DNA TGTGCCAGCAGTTACCTGCGGATCGGCTACACCTTC. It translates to CASSYLRIGYTF.

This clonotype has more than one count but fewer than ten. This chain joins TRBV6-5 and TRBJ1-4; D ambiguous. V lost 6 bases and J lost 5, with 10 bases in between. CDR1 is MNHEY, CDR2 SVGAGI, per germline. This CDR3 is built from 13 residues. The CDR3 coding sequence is TGTGCCAGCAGGGGCAGAGAAAATGAAAAACTGTTTTTT. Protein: CASRGRENEKLFF.

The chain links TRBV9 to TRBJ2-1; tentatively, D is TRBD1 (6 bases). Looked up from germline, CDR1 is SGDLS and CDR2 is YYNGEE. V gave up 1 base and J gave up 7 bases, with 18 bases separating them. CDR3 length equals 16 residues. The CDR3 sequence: CASSVLSVGARNEQFF. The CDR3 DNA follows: TGTGCCAGCAGCGTACTGAGCGTGGGGGCGAGGAATGAGCAGTTCTTC.

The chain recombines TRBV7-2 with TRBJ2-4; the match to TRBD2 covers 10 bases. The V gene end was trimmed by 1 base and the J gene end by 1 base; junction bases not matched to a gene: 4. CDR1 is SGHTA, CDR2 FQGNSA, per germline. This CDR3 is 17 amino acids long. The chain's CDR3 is CASSLVSGGLAKNIQYF. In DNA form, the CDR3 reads TGTGCCAGCAGCTTAGTTAGCGGGGGGTTGGCCAAAAACATTCAGTACTTC.

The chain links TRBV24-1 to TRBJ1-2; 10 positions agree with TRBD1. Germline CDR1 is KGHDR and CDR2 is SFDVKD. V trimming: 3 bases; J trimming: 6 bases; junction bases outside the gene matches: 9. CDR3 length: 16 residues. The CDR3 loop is CATSDMTGGAGDGYTF. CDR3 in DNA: TGTGCCACCAGTGATATGACAGGGGGCGCCGGGGATGGCTACACCTTC.

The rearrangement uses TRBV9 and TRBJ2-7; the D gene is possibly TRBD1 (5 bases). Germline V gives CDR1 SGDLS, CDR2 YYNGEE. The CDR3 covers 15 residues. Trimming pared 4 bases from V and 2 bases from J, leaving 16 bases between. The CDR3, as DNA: TGTGCCAGCAGCAAATCGAGTCAGGGCCCCTACGAGCAGTACTTC. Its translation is CASSKSSQGPYEQYF.

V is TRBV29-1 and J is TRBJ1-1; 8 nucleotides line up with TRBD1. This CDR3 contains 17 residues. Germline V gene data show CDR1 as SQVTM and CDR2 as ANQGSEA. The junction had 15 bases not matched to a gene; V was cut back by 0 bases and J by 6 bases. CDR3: CSVEDWELRTGIPEAFF. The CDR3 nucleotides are TGCAGCGTTGAAGATTGGGAGCTTCGGACAGGGATCCCTGAAGCTTTCTTT.

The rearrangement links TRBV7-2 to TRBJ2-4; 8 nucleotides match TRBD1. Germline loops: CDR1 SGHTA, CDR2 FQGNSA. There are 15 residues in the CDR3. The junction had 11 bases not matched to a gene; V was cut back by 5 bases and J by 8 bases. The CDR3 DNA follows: TGTGCCAGCAGCCGAATTGGACAGGGAGTAGACATTCAGTACTTC. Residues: CASSRIGQGVDIQYF.

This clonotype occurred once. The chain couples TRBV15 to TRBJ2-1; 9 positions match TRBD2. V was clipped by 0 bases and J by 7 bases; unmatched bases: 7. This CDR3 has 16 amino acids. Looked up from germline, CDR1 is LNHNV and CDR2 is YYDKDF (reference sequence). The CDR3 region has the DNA TGTGCCACCAGCAGAGAGCGGGAGGGCCTCCATAATGAGCAGTTCTTC. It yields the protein CATSREREGLHNEQFF. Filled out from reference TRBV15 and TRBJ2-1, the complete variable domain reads DAMVIQNPRYQVTQFGKPVTLSCSQTLNHNVMYWYQQKSSQAPKLLFHYYDKDFNNEADTPDNFQSRRPNTSFCFLDIRSPGLGDTAMYLCATSREREGLHNEQFFGPGTRLTVL.

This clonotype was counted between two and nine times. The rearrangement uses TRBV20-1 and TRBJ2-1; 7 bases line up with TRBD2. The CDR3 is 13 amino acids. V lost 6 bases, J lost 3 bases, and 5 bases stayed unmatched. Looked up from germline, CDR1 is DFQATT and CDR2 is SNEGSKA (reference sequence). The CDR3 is CSAEVAGYNEQFF. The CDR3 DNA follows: TGCAGTGCGGAAGTAGCGGGCTACAATGAGCAGTTCTTC.

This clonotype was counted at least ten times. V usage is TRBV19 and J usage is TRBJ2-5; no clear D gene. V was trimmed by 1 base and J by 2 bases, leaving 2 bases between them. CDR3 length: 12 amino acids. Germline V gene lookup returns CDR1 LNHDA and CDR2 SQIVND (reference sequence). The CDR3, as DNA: TGTGCCAGTAGTATAGGTCAAGAGACCCAGTACTTC. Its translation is CASSIGQETQYF.

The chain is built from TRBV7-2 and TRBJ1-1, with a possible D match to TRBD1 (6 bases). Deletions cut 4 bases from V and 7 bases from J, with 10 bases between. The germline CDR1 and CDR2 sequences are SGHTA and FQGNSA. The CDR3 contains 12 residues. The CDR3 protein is CASSYTGNEAFF. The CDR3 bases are TGTGCCAGCAGCTATACAGGGAATGAAGCTTTCTTT.

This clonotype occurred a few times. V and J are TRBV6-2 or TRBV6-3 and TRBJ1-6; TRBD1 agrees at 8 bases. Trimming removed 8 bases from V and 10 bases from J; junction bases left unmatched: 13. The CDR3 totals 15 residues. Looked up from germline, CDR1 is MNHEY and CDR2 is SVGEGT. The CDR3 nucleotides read TGTGCCAGCCAGGACGACAGGGGCGCGGGATCACCCCTCCACTTT. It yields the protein CASQDDRGAGSPLHF.

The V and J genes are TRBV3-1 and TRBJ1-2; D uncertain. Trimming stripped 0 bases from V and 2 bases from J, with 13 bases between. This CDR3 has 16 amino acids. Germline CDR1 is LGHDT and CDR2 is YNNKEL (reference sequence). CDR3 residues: CASSQDRWAGNYGYTF. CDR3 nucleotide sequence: TGTGCCAGCAGCCAAGATCGTTGGGCGGGGAACTATGGCTACACCTTC.

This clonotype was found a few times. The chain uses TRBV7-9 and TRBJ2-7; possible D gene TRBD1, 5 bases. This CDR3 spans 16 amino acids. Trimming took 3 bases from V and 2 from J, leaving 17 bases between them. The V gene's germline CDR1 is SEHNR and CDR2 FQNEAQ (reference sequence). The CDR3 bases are TGTGCCAGCAGCTTCACCCCCCATGGGGCCACCTACGAGCAGTACTTC. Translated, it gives CASSFTPHGATYEQYF.

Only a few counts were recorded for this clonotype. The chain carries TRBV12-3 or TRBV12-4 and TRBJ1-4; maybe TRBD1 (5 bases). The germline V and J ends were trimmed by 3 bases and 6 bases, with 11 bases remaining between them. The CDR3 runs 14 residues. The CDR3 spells CASSFTGLDEKLFF. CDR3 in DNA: TGTGCCAGCAGTTTTACAGGCCTGGATGAAAAACTGTTTTTT.

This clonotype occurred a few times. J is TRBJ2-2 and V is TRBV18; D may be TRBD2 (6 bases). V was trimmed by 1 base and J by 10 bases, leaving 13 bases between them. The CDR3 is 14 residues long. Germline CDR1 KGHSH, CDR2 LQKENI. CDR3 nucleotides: TGTGCCAGCTCACCACTGCGGGCTAGCGAGGAGCTGTTTTTT. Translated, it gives CASSPLRASEELFF.

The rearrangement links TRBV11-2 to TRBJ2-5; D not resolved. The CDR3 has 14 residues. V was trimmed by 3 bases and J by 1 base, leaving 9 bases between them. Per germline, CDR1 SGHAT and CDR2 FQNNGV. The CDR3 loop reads CASSFGSAQETQYF. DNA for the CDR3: TGTGCCAGCAGCTTTGGTTCGGCCCAAGAGACCCAGTACTTC.